The 27 T cell receptor beta chains presented below share a single source sample, sequenced in a study of T cells in Graves' hyperthyroidism and ophthalmopathy. TCR beta CDR3 regions were amplified from RNA. The HTBI set primed first-round TCR CDR3 RT-PCR. Via MiXCR, TCRdb re-called the multiplex PCR reads, giving one row per CDR3 protein. The repertoire holds 360,000 or so distinct CDR3 sequences, with 19% as singletons. What was sequenced was blood. All receptors come from a woman in her late teens or twenties with Graves' hyperthyroidism.

Many counts were recorded for this clonotype. As DNA, the CDR3 is TGTGCCAGCAGTGGATATTCGACAGGCGGCTACACCTTC. Its protein is CASSGYSTGGYTF. V usage is TRBV6-1 and J usage is TRBJ1-2; TRBD1 might be the D (6 bases). Germline CDR1 is MNHNS and CDR2 is SASEGT. The length of the CDR3 is 13 residues. Trimming removed 4 bases from V and 8 bases from J, with 14 bases in between.

Many counts were recorded for this clonotype. The chain joins TRBV14 to TRBJ2-5, with a possible D match to TRBD2 (5 bases). Germline V gene lookup returns CDR1 SGHDN and CDR2 FVKESK. The length of the CDR3 is 16 residues. V lost 3 bases to trimming and J lost 5 bases, with 19 bases between them. For the CDR3, the DNA is TGTGCCAGCAGCCAGTACCATAATAGCGTGACGGAGACCCAGTACTTC. Protein: CASSQYHNSVTETQYF.

This clonotype was counted at least ten times. V is TRBV12-5 and J is TRBJ2-2, with a tentative D call TRBD2 (5 bases). Germline CDR1 reads LGHNT; CDR2 reads FRNRAP. The CDR3 spans 15 residues. V was shortened by 4 bases and J by 2 bases, with 11 bases between the two germline ends. The CDR3 protein is CASGSGLGNTGELFF. The CDR3 nucleotides are TGTGCTAGTGGTTCAGGACTGGGTAACACCGGGGAGCTGTTTTTT.

This clonotype was recorded at least ten times. The CDR3 DNA reads TGTGCCAGCAGTTTCTCGGGCTCTGGAAACACCATATATTTT. The encoded protein is CASSFSGSGNTIYF. V and J are TRBV12-3 or TRBV12-4 and TRBJ1-3, with D hard to call. This CDR3 has 14 residues. Trimming left V 3 bases short and J 0 bases short, with 6 bases between.

DNA of the CDR3: TGTGCCAGCAGCTTAGCGGATGCCAACTATGGCTACACCTTC. This encodes CASSLADANYGYTF. The chain has TRBV7-2 and TRBJ1-2; D unresolved. The germline V gene encodes CDR1 SGHTA and CDR2 FQGNSA. V dropped 0 bases and J dropped 2 bases, with 7 bases sitting between them. The CDR3 spans 14 residues.

This clonotype was counted many times. The V and J genes are TRBV12-3 or TRBV12-4 and TRBJ1-3, with TRBD1 identical over 12 bases. This CDR3 has 18 amino acids. V shed 5 bases and J 4 bases; nucleotides not matched to a gene: 12. The CDR3 protein is CASSRDRGRLREGNTIYF. The DNA of the CDR3 is TGTGCCAGCAGTCGGGACAGGGGGCGACTTCGGGAGGGAAACACCATATATTTT.

At least ten counts were recorded for this clonotype. V is TRBV7-8 and J is TRBJ1-5, with 8 bases lining up with TRBD1. This CDR3 region has 16 residues. V lost 0 bases to trimming and J lost 4 bases; unmatched junction nucleotides: 5. Germline V gene lookup returns CDR1 SGHVS and CDR2 FQNEAQ. The CDR3 bases are TGTGCCAGCAGCTTAGCGAGCGGACAGGGAAATCAGCCCCAGCATTTT. This codes for CASSLASGQGNQPQHF.

The sample holds many counts of this clonotype. This chain uses TRBV5-1 with TRBJ1-1; no clear D. V gave up 0 bases and J gave up 5 bases, with 11 bases separating them. There are 14 residues in the CDR3. From germline, CDR1 is SGHRS and CDR2 YFSETQ. The CDR3 DNA reads as TGCGCCAGCAGCTTGGCCCCTGGGAGAACTGAAGCTTTCTTT. Translation: CASSLAPGRTEAFF.

This clonotype was observed at least ten times. This chain links TRBV12-3 or TRBV12-4 with TRBJ1-2, with 9 positions matching TRBD1. The CDR3 contains 16 residues. V was clipped by 5 bases and J by 3 bases; unmatched bases: 10. The CDR3 sequence: CASSATPGTGYYGYTF. In DNA form, the CDR3 reads TGTGCCAGCAGTGCAACTCCCGGGACAGGGTACTATGGCTACACCTTC.

This clonotype was seen ten or more times. This sequence joins TRBV9 and TRBJ1-1; D uncertain. Germline lookup yields CDR1 SGDLS and CDR2 YYNGEE. The length of the CDR3 is 13 residues. V was shortened by 3 bases and J by 0 bases, with 6 bases between the two germline ends. CDR3 loop: CASSGSLNTEAFF. CDR3 sequence (DNA): TGTGCCAGCAGCGGCAGCCTGAACACTGAAGCTTTCTTT.

This clonotype appeared many times. The chain uses TRBV12-3 or TRBV12-4 and TRBJ1-5; D perhaps matches TRBD1 (5 bases). The CDR3 is made up of 15 amino acids. The V end was cut by 2 bases, the J end by 7 bases, with 15 bases between. CDR3 in amino acids: CASSLYRNRDQPQHF. CDR3 coding DNA: TGTGCCAGCAGTTTATATCGCAACCGGGACCAGCCCCAGCATTTT.

This clonotype was seen at least ten times. This chain connects TRBV12-3 or TRBV12-4 to TRBJ2-7; either TRBD1 or TRBD2 may fit D (6 bases each). Trimming left V 6 bases short and J 2 bases short, with 8 bases between. The CDR3 loop spans 12 amino acids. CDR3 in amino acids: CASRGGTYEQYF. CDR3 coding DNA: TGTGCCAGCAGGGGGGGCACCTACGAGCAGTACTTC.

This clonotype was detected a few times. The CDR3 sequence: CASSQPGGSYEQYF. The CDR3 DNA sequence: TGTGCCAGCAGCCAGCCGGGGGGTTCCTACGAGCAGTACTTC. The J gene is TRBJ2-7, the V gene TRBV3-1, with TRBD2 matching 7 bases. V was pared by 3 bases and J by 1 base, with 3 bases of the junction left unmatched. Per the germline V gene, CDR1 is LGHDT and CDR2 is YNNKEL (reference sequence). The CDR3 has 14 amino acids.

Here the CDR3 reads CASSAGTPNTEAFF. For the CDR3, the DNA is TGTGCCAGCAGTGCCGGGACACCGAACACTGAAGCTTTCTTT. The chain has TRBV6-2 or TRBV6-3 and TRBJ1-1, with D maybe TRBD1 (6 bases). Germline V gene data show CDR1 as MNHEY and CDR2 as SVGEGT. This CDR3 has 14 residues. The ends were cut back, 5 bases at V and 1 base at J, with 11 bases in the middle.

The sample holds many counts of this clonotype. The chain joins TRBV20-1 to TRBJ1-1; a possible D gene is TRBD1 (5 bases). Germline assignment: CDR1 DFQATT and CDR2 SNEGSKA (reference sequence). Trimming left V 1 base short and J 1 base short, with 10 bases between. The CDR3 consists of 14 residues. CDR3 loop: CSARGQPQNTEAFF. Here the CDR3 DNA reads TGCAGTGCTAGAGGACAGCCTCAGAACACTGAAGCTTTCTTT.

This clonotype rates as medium-sized. The J gene is TRBJ1-5, the V gene TRBV6-5, with 8 bases matching TRBD1. Unmatched junction bases numbered 9, after V lost 7 bases and J lost 1 base. The CDR3 is made up of 16 amino acids. The germline V gene encodes CDR1 MNHEY and CDR2 SVGAGI. CDR3 DNA sequence: TGTGCCAGCACCCCAAGGTGGACAGGGAGCAATCAGCCCCAGCATTTT. It encodes CASTPRWTGSNQPQHF.

The table lists this clonotype with many counts. This chain uses TRBV12-3 or TRBV12-4 with TRBJ1-1; 9 bases map to TRBD1. The CDR3 has 15 residues. V shed 5 bases, J shed 2 bases, and the junction held 6 bases outside the gene matches. CDR3 sequence: CASSQPGQGNTEAFF. The CDR3 coding sequence is TGTGCCAGCAGTCAGCCGGGACAGGGTAACACTGAAGCTTTCTTT.

The count of this clonotype is one. The rearrangement links TRBV12-3 or TRBV12-4 to TRBJ1-5; D is undetermined. This CDR3 comprises 12 residues. V lost 8 bases and J lost 9, with 14 bases in between. In DNA, the CDR3 is TGTGCCAGCGGAGCCAAACAGTGGCCCCAGCATTTT. This translates into CASGAKQWPQHF.

A remark on this clonotype: A much bigger clone sits one base away, suggesting this may be a read error. This CDR3 is missing its conserved last phenylalanine or tryptophan, likely due to a read error. The rearrangement links TRBV5-1 to TRBJ2-2; D is perhaps TRBD2 (6 bases). Trimming removed 0 bases from V and 2 bases from J, with 11 bases in between. There are 16 residues in the CDR3. The germline V gene encodes CDR1 SGHRS and CDR2 YFSETQ. The CDR3 region has the DNA TGCGCCAGCAGCTTGGCGGGACTCGGAAACACCGGGGAGCTGTTTCTT. It translates to CASSLAGLGNTGELFL.

V gene TRBV5-1 combines with J gene TRBJ2-7; TRBD1 matches at 8 bases. The CDR3 has 14 amino acids. V was clipped by 0 bases and J by 5 bases; unmatched bases: 4. Per the germline V gene, CDR1 is SGHRS and CDR2 is YFSETQ. CDR3 amino acids: CASSLVTGADEQYF. In nucleotides, the CDR3 is TGCGCCAGCAGCTTGGTGACAGGGGCCGACGAGCAGTACTTC.

The rearrangement joins TRBV19 to TRBJ2-5; no clear D gene. Looked up from germline, CDR1 is LNHDA and CDR2 is SQIVND (reference sequence). CDR3 length: 15 amino acids. V lost 6 bases, J lost 5 bases, and 19 bases lay in between. CDR3 nucleotide sequence: TGTGCCAGTAGATCTGAGCAGGCGGTGCGGGAGACCCAGTACTTC. The encoded protein is CASRSEQAVRETQYF. Filled out from reference TRBV19 and TRBJ2-5, the complete variable domain reads DGGITQSPKYLFRKEGQNVTLSCEQNLNHDAMYWYRQDPGQGLRLIYYSQIVNDFQKGDIAEGYSVSREKKESFPLTVTSAQKNPTAFYLCASRSEQAVRETQYFGPGTRLLVL.

This clonotype occurred many times. The chain links TRBV5-1 to TRBJ1-1; TRBD1 might be the D (6 bases). Between the trimmed V and J ends, which lost 0 bases and 1 base, there was a span of 7 bases. This CDR3 spans 14 amino acids. Per the germline V gene, CDR1 is SGHRS and CDR2 is YFSETQ. The CDR3 is CASSLAQGNTEAFF. For the CDR3, the DNA is TGCGCCAGCAGCTTGGCACAGGGGAACACTGAAGCTTTCTTT.

This clonotype has a count of ten or more. The rearrangement joins TRBV12-3 or TRBV12-4 to TRBJ2-4; D is undetermined. The CDR3 sequence is 14 residues long. V was trimmed by 5 bases and J by 0 bases, leaving 8 bases between them. As DNA, the CDR3 is TGTGCCAGCAGTCAAGGCGCAGCCAAAAACATTCAGTACTTC. Its protein product is CASSQGAAKNIQYF.

This clonotype was detected ten times or more. The J gene is TRBJ1-5, the V gene TRBV6-2 or TRBV6-3; TRBD1 matches at 9 bases. This CDR3 has 17 residues. Germline CDR1 is MNHEY and CDR2 is SVGEGT. The ends lost 0 bases at V and 4 bases at J; junction bases unmatched: 7. The chain's CDR3 is CASSYSLAGTGNQPQHF. CDR3 in DNA: TGTGCCAGCAGTTACTCGCTAGCCGGGACAGGGAATCAGCCCCAGCATTTT.

CDR3 sequence reads: CASGLFPFVLAGQKETQYF. Here the CDR3 DNA reads TGTGCTAGTGGTTTGTTCCCGTTCGTACTAGCGGGGCAGAAAGAGACCCAGTACTTC. The chain employs TRBV12-5 and TRBJ2-5; 10 bases map to TRBD2. The V segment lost 2 bases and the J segment 3 bases; nucleotides outside the gene matches: 15. The germline V gene has CDR1 LGHNT and CDR2 FRNRAP. The CDR3 consists of 19 residues.

This clonotype occurred many times. The V gene is TRBV25-1, the J gene TRBJ1-1, with D possibly being TRBD1 (6 bases). This CDR3 spans 14 amino acids. V was shortened by 5 bases and J by 2 bases, with 12 bases between the two germline ends. The germline V gene has CDR1 MGHDK and CDR2 SYGVNS. CDR3 in DNA: TGTGCCAGCAGTTCCTGGGGGCCAAACACTGAAGCTTTCTTT. It specifies CASSSWGPNTEAFF.

This clonotype was seen ten or more times. The V gene is TRBV28, the J gene TRBJ1-3; tentatively, D is TRBD1 (5 bases). CDR1 MDHEN and CDR2 SYDVKM come from the germline V gene. Trimming pared 1 base from V and 0 bases from J, leaving 7 bases between. CDR3 length: 15 amino acids. For the CDR3, the DNA is TGTGCCAGCAGTTTATCCCAGGGCTCTGGAAACACCATATATTTT. It specifies CASSLSQGSGNTIYF.